Shown below are 5 T cell receptor beta chains from a single sample sequenced in a study of T cells in Graves' hyperthyroidism and ophthalmopathy. Regions amplified from RNA transcripts were the TCR beta CDR3 regions. In the first-round RT-PCR of the TCR CDR3, the HTBI primer set was used. TCRdb used MiXCR to reprocess the multiplex PCR reads, holding one entry per CDR3 protein. The sample has 500,000 to 650,000 distinct CDR3 sequences; roughly 15% are singletons. Sequenced sample: blood. All receptors derive from a woman in her 50s with Graves' ophthalmopathy.

The V call is TRBV18, the J call TRBJ2-1, with 7 bases fitting TRBD1. The V gene's germline CDR1 is KGHSH and CDR2 LQKENI. The CDR3 sequence is 14 residues long. J gave up 6 bases and V 3 bases, and 5 bases lay outside the gene matches. CDR3 sequence: CASSPGTEPNEQFF. The DNA for the CDR3 is TGTGCCAGCTCACCGGGGACAGAACCCAATGAGCAGTTCTTC.

The chain employs TRBV14 and TRBJ2-2, with D uncertain. The V end was cut by 3 bases, the J end by 2 bases, with 4 bases between. Germline loops: CDR1 SGHDN, CDR2 FVKESK. CDR3 size: 13 residues. The CDR3 loop is CASSHANTGELFF. Written as DNA, the CDR3 is TGTGCCAGCAGCCACGCAAACACCGGGGAGCTGTTTTTT.

This clonotype has ten or more counts. The V gene is TRBV2, the J gene TRBJ2-5, with 8 nucleotides matching TRBD1. V shed 7 bases and J 4 bases; nucleotides not matched to a gene: 8. This CDR3 has 14 amino acids. The germline V gene encodes CDR1 SNHLY and CDR2 FYNNEI. This CDR3 reads CASTDGQGRETQYF. DNA of the CDR3: TGTGCCAGCACCGACGGACAGGGTAGAGAGACCCAGTACTTC. Full variable domain (outside the CDR3, taken from reference TRBV2 and TRBJ2-5): EPEVTQTPSHQVTQMGQEVILRCVPISNHLYFYWYRQILGQKVEFLVSFYNNEISEKSEIFDDQFSVERPDGSNFTLKIRSTKLEDSAMYFCASTDGQGRETQYFGPGTRLLVL.

About this clonotype itself: A much bigger clone sits one base away, suggesting this may be a read error. The chain couples TRBV20-1 to TRBJ1-1, with 8 bases aligning to TRBD1. This CDR3 has 16 residues. The J segment lost 4 bases and the V segment lost 0 bases, leaving 10 bases of the junction unmatched. Looked up from germline, CDR1 is DFQATT and CDR2 is SNEGSKA (reference sequence). For the CDR3, the DNA is TGCAGTGCTAGAGATAGGACAGGGAGGGTGAGCACTGAAGCTTTCTTT. Its protein product is CSARDRTGRVSTEAFF.

This clonotype occurred many times. The chain couples TRBV10-3 to TRBJ2-3; TRBD1 matches at 8 bases. The germline gives CDR1 ENHRY, CDR2 SYGVKD. With V trimmed by 8 bases and J by 0 bases, 4 bases remained unmatched. The CDR3 sequence is 14 residues long. The CDR3 here is CAIGQGASTDTQYF. DNA of the CDR3: TGTGCCATCGGGCAGGGGGCAAGCACAGATACGCAGTATTTT.